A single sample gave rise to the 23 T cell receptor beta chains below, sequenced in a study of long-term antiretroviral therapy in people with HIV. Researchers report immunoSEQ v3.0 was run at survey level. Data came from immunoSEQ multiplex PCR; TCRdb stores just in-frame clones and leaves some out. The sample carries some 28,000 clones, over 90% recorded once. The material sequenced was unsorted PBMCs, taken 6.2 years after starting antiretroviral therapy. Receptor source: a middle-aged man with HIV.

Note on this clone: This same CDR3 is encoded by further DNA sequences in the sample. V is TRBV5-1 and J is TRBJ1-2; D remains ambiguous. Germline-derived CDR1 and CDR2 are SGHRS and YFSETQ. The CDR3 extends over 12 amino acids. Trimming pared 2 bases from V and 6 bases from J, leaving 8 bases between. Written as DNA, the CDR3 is TGCGCCAGCAGCTTTGGAGGGAATGGCTACACCTTC. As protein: CASSFGGNGYTF.

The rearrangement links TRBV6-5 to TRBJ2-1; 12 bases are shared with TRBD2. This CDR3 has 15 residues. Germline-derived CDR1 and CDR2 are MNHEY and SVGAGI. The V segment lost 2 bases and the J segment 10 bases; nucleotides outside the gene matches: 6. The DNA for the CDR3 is TGTGCCAGCAGTTACCCGACTAGCGGGAGCTCCGAGCAGTTCTTC. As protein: CASSYPTSGSSEQFF.

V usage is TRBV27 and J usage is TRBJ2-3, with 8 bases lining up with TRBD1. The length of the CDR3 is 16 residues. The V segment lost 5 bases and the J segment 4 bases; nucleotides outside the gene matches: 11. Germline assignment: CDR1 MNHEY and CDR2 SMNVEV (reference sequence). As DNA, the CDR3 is TGTGCCAGCAGTACCCGGACAGGGATAGAGGCAGATACGCAGTATTTT. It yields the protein CASSTRTGIEADTQYF.

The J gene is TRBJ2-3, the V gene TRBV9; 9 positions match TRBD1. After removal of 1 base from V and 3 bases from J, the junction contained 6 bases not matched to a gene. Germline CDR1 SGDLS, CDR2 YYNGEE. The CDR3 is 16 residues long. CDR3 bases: TGTGCCAGCAGCGTAAGGACAGGGGAGGTGACAGATACGCAGTATTTT. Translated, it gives CASSVRTGEVTDTQYF.

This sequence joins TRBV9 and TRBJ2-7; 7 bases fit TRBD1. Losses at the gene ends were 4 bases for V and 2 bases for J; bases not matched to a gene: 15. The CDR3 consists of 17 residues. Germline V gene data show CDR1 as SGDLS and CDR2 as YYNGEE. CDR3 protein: CASSLSSSGTAAYEQYF. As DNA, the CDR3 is TGTGCCAGCAGCTTAAGCTCCTCCGGGACAGCGGCCTACGAGCAGTACTTC.

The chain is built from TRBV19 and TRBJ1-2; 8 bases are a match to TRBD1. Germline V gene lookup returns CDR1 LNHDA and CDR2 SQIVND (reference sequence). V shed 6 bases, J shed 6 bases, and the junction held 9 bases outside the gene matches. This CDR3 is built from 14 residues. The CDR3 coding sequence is TGTGCCAGTAGGCCAGAGGACAGGGCGAATGGCTACACCTTC. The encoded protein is CASRPEDRANGYTF.

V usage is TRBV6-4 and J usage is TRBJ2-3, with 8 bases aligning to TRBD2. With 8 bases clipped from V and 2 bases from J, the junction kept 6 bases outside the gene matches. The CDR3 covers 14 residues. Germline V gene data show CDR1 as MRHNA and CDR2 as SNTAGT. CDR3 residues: CASRTSHNTDTQYF. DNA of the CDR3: TGTGCCAGCCGGACTAGCCATAACACAGATACGCAGTATTTT.

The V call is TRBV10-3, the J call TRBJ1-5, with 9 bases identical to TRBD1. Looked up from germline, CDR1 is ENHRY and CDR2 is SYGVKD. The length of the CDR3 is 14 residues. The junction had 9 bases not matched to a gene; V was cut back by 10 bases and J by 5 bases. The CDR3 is CASGTGGAYQPQHF. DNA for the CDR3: TGTGCCAGTGGAACAGGGGGCGCTTATCAGCCCCAGCATTTT.

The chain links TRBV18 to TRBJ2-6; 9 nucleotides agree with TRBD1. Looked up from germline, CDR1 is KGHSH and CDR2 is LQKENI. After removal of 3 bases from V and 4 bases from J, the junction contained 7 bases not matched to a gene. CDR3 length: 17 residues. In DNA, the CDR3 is TGTGCCAGCTCACCGAGACAGGGGGACACGGGGGCCAACGTCCTGACTTTC. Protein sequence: CASSPRQGDTGANVLTF.

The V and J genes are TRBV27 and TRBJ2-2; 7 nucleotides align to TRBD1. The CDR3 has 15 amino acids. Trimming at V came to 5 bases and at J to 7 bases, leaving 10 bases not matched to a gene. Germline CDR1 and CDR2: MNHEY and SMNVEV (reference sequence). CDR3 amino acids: CASSQNTGVGGELFF. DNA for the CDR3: TGTGCCAGCAGTCAAAACACAGGGGTGGGCGGGGAGCTGTTTTTT.

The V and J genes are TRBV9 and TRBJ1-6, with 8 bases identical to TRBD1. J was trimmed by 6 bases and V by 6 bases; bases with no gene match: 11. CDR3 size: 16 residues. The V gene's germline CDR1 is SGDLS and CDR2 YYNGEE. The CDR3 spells CASTRSNTGGNSPLHF. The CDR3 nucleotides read TGTGCCAGCACCCGATCAAACACAGGGGGTAATTCACCCCTCCACTTT.

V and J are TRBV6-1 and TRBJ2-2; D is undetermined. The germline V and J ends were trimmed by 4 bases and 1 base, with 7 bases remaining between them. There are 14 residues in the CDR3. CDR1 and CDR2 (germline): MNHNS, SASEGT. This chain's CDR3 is CASSVALNTGELFF. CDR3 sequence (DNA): TGTGCCAGCAGTGTGGCCCTGAACACCGGGGAGCTGTTTTTT.

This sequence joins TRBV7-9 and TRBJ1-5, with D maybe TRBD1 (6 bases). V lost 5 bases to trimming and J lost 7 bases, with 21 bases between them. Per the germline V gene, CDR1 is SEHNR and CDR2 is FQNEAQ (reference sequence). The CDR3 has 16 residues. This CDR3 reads CASSLGVGARGQPQHF. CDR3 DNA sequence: TGTGCCAGCAGCCTAGGGGTGGGGGCTCGTGGGCAGCCCCAGCATTTT.

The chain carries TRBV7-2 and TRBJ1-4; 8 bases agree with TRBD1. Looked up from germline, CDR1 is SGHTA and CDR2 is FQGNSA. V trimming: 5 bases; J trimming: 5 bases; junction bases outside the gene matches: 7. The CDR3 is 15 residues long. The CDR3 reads CASSLQGGGNEKLFF. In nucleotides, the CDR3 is TGTGCCAGCAGCCTACAGGGGGGTGGGAATGAAAAACTGTTTTTT.

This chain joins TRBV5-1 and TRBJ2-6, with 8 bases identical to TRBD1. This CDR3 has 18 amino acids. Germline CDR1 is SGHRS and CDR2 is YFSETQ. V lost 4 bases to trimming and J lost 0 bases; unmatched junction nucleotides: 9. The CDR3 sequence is CASSRQGADFSGANVLTF. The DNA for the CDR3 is TGCGCCAGCAGCCGGCAGGGGGCAGATTTCTCTGGGGCCAACGTCCTGACTTTC.

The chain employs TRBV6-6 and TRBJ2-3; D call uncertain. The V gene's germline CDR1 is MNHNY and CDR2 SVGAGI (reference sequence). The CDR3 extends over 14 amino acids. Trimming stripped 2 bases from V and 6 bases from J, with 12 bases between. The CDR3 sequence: CASSYDHGGDTQYF. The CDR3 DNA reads TGTGCCAGCAGTTACGACCACGGTGGGGATACGCAGTATTTT.

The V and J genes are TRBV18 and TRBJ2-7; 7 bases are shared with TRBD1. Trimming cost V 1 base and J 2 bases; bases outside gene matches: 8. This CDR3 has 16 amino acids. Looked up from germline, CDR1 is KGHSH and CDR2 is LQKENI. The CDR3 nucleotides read TGTGCCAGCTCACCACAGCGACAGGGAGAGGCCTACGAGCAGTACTTC. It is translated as CASSPQRQGEAYEQYF.

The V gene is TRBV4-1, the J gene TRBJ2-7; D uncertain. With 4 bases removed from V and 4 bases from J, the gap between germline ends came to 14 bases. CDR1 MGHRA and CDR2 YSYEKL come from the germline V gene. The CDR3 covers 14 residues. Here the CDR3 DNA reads TGCGCCAGCAGCCTCGTCCCAGGAGATTACGAGCAGTACTTC. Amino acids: CASSLVPGDYEQYF.

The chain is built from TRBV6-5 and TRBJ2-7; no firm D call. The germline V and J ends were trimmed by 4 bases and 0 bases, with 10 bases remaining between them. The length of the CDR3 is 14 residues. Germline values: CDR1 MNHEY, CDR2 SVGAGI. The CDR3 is CASSWGNPSYEQYF. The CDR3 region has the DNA TGTGCCAGCAGTTGGGGAAATCCCTCCTACGAGCAGTACTTC.

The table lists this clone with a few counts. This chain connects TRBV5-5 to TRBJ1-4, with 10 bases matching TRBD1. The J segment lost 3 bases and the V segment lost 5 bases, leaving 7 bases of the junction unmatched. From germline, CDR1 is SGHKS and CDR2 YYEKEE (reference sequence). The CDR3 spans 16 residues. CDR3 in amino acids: CASRPGQGKANEKLFF. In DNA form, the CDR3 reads TGTGCCAGCAGGCCGGGACAGGGGAAGGCTAATGAAAAACTGTTTTTT.

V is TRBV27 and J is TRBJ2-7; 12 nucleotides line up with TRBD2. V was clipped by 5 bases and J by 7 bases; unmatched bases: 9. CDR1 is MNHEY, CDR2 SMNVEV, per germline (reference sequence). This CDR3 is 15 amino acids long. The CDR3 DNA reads TGTGCCAGCAGTCCCCGGACTAGCGGGGCTAGAGAGCAGTACTTC. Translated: CASSPRTSGAREQYF.

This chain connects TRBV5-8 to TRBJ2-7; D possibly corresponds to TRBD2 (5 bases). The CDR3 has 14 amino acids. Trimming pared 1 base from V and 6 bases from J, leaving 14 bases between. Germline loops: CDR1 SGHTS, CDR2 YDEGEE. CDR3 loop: CASSLIPTRGEQYF. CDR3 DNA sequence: TGTGCCAGCAGCTTGATTCCCACCCGGGGCGAGCAGTACTTC.

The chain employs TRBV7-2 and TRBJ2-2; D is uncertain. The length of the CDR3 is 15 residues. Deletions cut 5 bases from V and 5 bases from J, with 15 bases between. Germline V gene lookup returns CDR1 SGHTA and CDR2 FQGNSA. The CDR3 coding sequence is TGTGCCAGCAGCCCGCGTAGGGCTTTTACCGGGGAGCTGTTTTTT. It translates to CASSPRRAFTGELFF.